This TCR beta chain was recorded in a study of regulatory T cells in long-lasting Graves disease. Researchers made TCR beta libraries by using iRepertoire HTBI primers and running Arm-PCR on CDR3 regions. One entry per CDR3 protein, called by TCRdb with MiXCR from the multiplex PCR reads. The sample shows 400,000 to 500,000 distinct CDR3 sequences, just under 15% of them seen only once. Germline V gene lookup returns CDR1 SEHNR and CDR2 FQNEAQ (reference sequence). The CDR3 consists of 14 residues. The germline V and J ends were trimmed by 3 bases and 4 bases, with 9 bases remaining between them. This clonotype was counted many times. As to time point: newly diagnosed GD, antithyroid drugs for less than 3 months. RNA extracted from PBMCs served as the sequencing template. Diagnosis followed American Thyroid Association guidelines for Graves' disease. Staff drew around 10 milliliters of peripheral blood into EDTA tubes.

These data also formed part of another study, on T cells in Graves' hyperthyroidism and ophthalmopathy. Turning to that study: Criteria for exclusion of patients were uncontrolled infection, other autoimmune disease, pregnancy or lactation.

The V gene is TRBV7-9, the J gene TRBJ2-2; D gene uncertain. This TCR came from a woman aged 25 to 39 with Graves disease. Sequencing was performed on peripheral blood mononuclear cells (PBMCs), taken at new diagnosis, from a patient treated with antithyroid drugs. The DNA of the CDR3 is TGTGCCAGCAGCTTTAAGTTGGGCACCGGGGAGCTGTTTTTT. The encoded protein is CASSFKLGTGELFF.